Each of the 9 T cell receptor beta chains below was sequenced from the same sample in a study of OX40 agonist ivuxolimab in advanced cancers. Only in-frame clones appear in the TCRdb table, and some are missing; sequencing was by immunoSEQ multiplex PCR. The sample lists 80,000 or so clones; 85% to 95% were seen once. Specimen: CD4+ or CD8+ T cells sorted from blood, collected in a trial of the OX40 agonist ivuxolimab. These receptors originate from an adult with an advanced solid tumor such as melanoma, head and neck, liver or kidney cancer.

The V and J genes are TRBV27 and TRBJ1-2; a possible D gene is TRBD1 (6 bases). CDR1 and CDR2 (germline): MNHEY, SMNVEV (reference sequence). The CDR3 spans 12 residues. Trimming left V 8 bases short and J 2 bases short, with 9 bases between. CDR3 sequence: CASLDRNYGYTF. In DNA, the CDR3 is TGTGCCAGCTTGGACAGAAACTATGGCTACACCTTC.

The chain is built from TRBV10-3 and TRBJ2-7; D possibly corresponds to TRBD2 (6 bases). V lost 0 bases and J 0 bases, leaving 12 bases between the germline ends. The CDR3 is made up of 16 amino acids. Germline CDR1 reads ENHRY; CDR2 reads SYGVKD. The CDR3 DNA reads TGTGCCATCAGTGAGTCGACGTGGCGGGGCTCCTACGAGCAGTACTTC. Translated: CAISESTWRGSYEQYF.

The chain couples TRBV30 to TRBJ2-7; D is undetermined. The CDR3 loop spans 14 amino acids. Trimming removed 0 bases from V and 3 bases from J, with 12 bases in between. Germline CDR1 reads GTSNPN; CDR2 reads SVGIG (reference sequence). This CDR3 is CAWSVAPLNYEQYF. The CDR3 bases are TGTGCCTGGAGTGTGGCGCCTTTAAACTACGAGCAGTACTTC.

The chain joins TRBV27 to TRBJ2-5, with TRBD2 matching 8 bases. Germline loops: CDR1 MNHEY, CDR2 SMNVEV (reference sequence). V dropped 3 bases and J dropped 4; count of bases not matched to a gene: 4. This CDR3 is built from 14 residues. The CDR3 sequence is CASSFAGGRETQYF. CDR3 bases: TGTGCCAGCAGTTTCGCGGGAGGCAGAGAGACCCAGTACTTC.

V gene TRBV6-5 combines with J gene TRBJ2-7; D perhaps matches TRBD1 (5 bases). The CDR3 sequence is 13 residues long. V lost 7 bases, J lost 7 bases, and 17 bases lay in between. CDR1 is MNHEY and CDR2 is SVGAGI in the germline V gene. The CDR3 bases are TGTGCCAGCAAGGGGAAAAGGGCCCGTGAGCAGTACTTC. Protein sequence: CASKGKRAREQYF.

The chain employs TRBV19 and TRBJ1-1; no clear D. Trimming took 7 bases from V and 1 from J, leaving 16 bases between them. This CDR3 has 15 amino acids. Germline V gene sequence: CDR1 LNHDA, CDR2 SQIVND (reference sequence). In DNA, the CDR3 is TGTGCCAGTACTCTCCAGGTTAGAACGAACACTGAAGCTTTCTTT. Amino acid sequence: CASTLQVRTNTEAFF. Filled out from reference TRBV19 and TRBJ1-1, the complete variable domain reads DGGITQSPKYLFRKEGQNVTLSCEQNLNHDAMYWYRQDPGQGLRLIYYSQIVNDFQKGDIAEGYSVSREKKESFPLTVTSAQKNPTAFYLCASTLQVRTNTEAFFGQGTRLTVV.

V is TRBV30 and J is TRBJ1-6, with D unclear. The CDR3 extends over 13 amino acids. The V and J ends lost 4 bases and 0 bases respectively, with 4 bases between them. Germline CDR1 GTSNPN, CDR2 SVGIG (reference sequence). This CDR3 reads CAWKGSYNSPLHF. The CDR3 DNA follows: TGTGCCTGGAAAGGCTCCTATAATTCACCCCTCCACTTT.

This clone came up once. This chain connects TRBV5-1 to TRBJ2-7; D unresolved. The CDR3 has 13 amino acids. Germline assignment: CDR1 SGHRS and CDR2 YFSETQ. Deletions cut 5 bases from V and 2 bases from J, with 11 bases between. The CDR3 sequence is CASRIQDTYEQYF. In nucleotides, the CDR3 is TGCGCCAGCAGAATCCAGGATACCTACGAGCAGTACTTC. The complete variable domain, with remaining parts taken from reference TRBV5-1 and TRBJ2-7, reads KAGVTQTPRYLIKTRGQQVTLSCSPISGHRSVSWYQQTPGQGLQFLFEYFSETQRNKGNFPGRFSGRQFSNSRSEMNVSTLELGDSALYLCASRIQDTYEQYFGPGTRLTVT.

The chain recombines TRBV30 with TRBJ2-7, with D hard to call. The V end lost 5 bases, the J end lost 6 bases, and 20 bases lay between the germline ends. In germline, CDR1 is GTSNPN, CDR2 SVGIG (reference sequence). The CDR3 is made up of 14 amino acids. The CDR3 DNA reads TGTGCCTGGGTGCGCATGGGCGTCGGATCCGAGCAGTACTTC. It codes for CAWVRMGVGSEQYF.